This T cell receptor beta chain was captured by sequencing in a study of STAT5B mutations in CD4+ large granular lymphocyte leukemia (dated by TCRdb to between 2020 and 2023). Notes on the research overall: Among healthy controls, the CDR3 'QG' motif was associated with a particular HLA allele. TCRbeta repertoires of CD4+ T-cell large granular lymphocyte leukemia patients were compared with those of healthy blood donors. The purity of purified fractions was confirmed by flow cytometry on FACSCanto II or FACSVerse to exceed 95% among lymphocytes. The study at large found these results: Data were not HLA-matched; higher clonality in CD4+ versus CD8+ T-LGLL could reflect the relatively small sample size. Greater clonality appeared to be present in CD4-sorted patient repertoires than in healthy CD4+ repertoires, and the difference was retained after the putative leukemic clones were removed. TRBV06-family usage was enriched among the top patient clones (8/27) compared with healthy controls (2/35). Main leukemic clonotypes were private to each patient, although 20% to 30% appeared at low frequency in other patients' non-leukemic repertoires.

The healthy controls were some 36 blood donors, and the buffy coats of these donors were supplied by the Finnish Red Cross blood service. All TCR-sequenced material derived from peripheral blood: patient blood samples and healthy donor buffy coats. Peripheral blood mononuclear cells were isolated by Ficoll-Hypaque gradient centrifugation. Magnetic purification was used to isolate CD4+ cells from the buffy coats of the healthy controls. Genomic DNA was extracted using the Gentra Puregene Cell and Tissue kit, and a Qubit 2.0 fluorometer was used to quantify it. From a lookup of the germline V gene, CDR1 and CDR2 are SGHTA and FQGTGA. V is cut by 1 base and J by 5 bases, and the space between the germline ends is 17 bases. Measured from the cysteine to the phenylalanine, the CDR3 is 16 residues long. Just the 48-base CDR3 DNA is kept, in frame starting at base 1. TCRbeta rearrangements were sequenced from genomic DNA using the immunoSEQ assay at survey resolution. Turning to the authors' computational methods: In the TCR sequencing data, the lowest productive clonotype frequency that could be detected was 2.59 x 10-5. Analyses included only productive TCRbeta rearrangements, meaning complete and in-frame sequences. Sample clonality was computed as Simpson clonality in the immunoSEQ Analyzer version 3.0. Based on frequency, clones were grouped as very rare, small, medium, large (1-20%) or hyperexpanded (>20%). Generation probabilities were estimated with OLGA 1.2.3, V-gene circos plots were made with VDJtools, specificities were looked up in VDJdb, and CDR3 motifs were identified with GLIPH. TCRdb re-hosts the immuneACCESS table, in-frame sequences only. Its copies lack some clones; in the studies checked, an unresolved V gene accounts for under half of them, and the cause for the rest is not known. The V and J calls and clone size were taken over from that table, and D and trimming were inferred from the DNA. The sample contains tens of thousands of clones, about 86% of them found a single time. The top ten hold roughly 0.35% of the sample.

A word on this clone: Its antigen remains undetermined. Base-call qualities are not available, and no considerably larger clone is one nucleotide away.

The V and J segments used are TRBV7-3 and TRBJ2-5; the D gene may be TRBD1 or TRBD2, since each aligns over 6 bases. The clonotype comes from a human donor in good health. The source material was CD4+ T cells from blood buffy coats. The CDR3 has the sequence CASSLMGVGGAETQYF. The nucleotide sequence is TGTGCCAGCAGCTTAATGGGCGTCGGGGGCGCGGAGACCCAGTACTTC.